This T cell receptor (beta chain) is from a study of OX40 agonist ivuxolimab in advanced cancers. Turning to this clone: Antigen specificity is unknown. Distinct nucleotide sequences in the sample also encode this CDR3.

Study-wide results and limits: CD8+ T cells were the subset that, on average, had more expanded clones than CD4+.

Profiling relied on immunoSEQ multiplex PCR, and the TCRdb table lists in-frame clones only, not all of them. The table lists roughly 80,000 clones, around 85% of them singletons. This sequence originates from an adult with an advanced solid tumor such as melanoma, head and neck, liver or kidney cancer. The source was CD4+ or CD8+ T cells sorted from blood, collected in a trial of the OX40 agonist ivuxolimab.

The CDR3 spells CASSLGRKNTEAFF. The CDR3, as DNA: TGTGCCAGCAGCTTAGGTCGGAAGAACACTGAAGCTTTCTTT. The chain uses TRBV11-2 and TRBJ1-1; D ambiguous. From germline, CDR1 is SGHAT and CDR2 FQNNGV. The CDR3 spans 14 residues. The V gene lost 1 base and the J gene lost 1 base, with 7 bases spanning the gap.